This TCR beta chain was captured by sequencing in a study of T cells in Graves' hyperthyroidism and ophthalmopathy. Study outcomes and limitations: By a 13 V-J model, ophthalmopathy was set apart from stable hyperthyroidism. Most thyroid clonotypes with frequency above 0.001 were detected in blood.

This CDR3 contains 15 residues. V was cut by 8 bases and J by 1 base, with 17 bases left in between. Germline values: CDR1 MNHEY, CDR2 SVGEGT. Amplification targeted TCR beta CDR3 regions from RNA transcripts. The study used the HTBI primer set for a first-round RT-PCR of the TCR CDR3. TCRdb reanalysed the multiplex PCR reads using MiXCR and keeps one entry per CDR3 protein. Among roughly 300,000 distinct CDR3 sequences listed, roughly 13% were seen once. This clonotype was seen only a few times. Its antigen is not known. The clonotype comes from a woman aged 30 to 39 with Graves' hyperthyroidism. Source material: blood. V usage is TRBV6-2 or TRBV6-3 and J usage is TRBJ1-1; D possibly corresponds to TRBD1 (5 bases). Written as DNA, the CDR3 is TGTGCCAGCGGGGCGCAGGGTTTTAGGAACACTGAAGCTTTCTTT. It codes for CASGAQGFRNTEAFF.